The rows below give T cell receptor beta chains drawn from one sample of a study of cytomegalovirus exposure and HLA in healthy donors. The table came from immunoSEQ multiplex PCR; TCRdb's copy has only in-frame clones and leaves some out. The sample lists more than 95,000 clones, over 70% occurring once. The sequenced sample was PBMCs. These TCRs come from a man between 18 and 35 years old in good health and CMV-seropositive. The CDR3 runs from the conserved cysteine through the conserved F or W.

v_call: TRBV4-2
j_call: TRBJ2-5
cdr3_aa: CASSQGSQQGGETQYF

v_call: TRBV6-1
j_call: TRBJ2-7
cdr3_aa: CATYEQYF

v_call: TRBV11-2
j_call: TRBJ2-5
cdr3_aa: CASSLYRDRGPTQYF

v_call: TRBV6-1
j_call: TRBJ2-1
cdr3_aa: CASSLDRASNEQFF

v_call: TRBV2
j_call: TRBJ1-1
cdr3_aa: CASSEGGLKGAFF

v_call: TRBV29-1
j_call: TRBJ2-5
cdr3_aa: CSVVLSEKETQYF

v_call: TRBV29-1
j_call: TRBJ2-3
cdr3_aa: CSTILAGDTQYF

v_call: TRBV5-6
j_call: TRBJ2-7
cdr3_aa: CASTRVGGDGLYEQYF

v_call: TRBV30
j_call: TRBJ1-3
cdr3_aa: CAWREGSGNTIYF

v_call: TRBV6-1
j_call: TRBJ1-1
cdr3_aa: CASSEALRWTEAFF

v_call: TRBV9
j_call: TRBJ2-1
cdr3_aa: CASSPRQGSSYNEQFF